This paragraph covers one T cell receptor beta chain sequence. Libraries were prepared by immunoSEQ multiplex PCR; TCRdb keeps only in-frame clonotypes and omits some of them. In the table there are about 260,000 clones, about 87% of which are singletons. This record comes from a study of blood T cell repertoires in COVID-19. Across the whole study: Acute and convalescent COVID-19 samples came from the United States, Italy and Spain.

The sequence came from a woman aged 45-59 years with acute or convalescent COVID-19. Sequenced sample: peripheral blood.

CDR3 residues: CASSAGTGFSNEQFF. Here the CDR3 DNA reads TGTGCCAGCAGTGCCGGGACAGGGTTTTCAAATGAGCAGTTCTTC. This chain links TRBV28 with TRBJ2-1, with 9 bases identical to TRBD1. This CDR3 has 15 amino acids. The germline V gene encodes CDR1 MDHEN and CDR2 SYDVKM. The V gene end was trimmed by 5 bases and the J gene end by 7 bases; junction bases not matched to a gene: 9.